This TCR beta chain emerged from a study of CD8 T cells in Susac syndrome. An input of 0.5 to 1 ug of RNA was subjected to reverse transcription using random hexamers. The immunoSEQ assay covered 54 Vbeta and 13 Jbeta segments for CDR3. TCRdb re-called the immunoSEQ multiplex PCR reads with MiXCR, one entry per CDR3 protein. The data contain 230,000 or so distinct CDR3 sequences, approximately 95% of them singletons. Germline values: CDR1 MDHEN, CDR2 SYDVKM. With 11 bases removed from V and 1 base from J, the gap between germline ends came to 20 bases. The CDR3 contains 15 residues. CD8+ and CD4+ T cells taken from blood had their TCR beta sequenced. Relapsing-remitting disease, either stable or active, was present in the multiple sclerosis controls, who were treatment-naive patients. FACS enriched CD8+ TEMRA cells, while bulk CD8+ and CD4+ were negatively isolated.

The TCR was taken from a human donor with multiple sclerosis. Sequenced: CD4+ T cells from PBMCs. This chain connects TRBV28 to TRBJ2-5, with D perhaps assigned TRBD1 or TRBD2 (5 bases each). This chain's CDR3 is CASYAGTPTQETQYF. The CDR3 region has the DNA TGTGCCTCATACGCCGGGACCCCAACCCAAGAGACCCAGTACTTC. The entire variable domain, with the rest obtained from reference TRBV28 and TRBJ2-5, is as follows: DVKVTQSSRYLVKRTGEKVFLECVQDMDHENMFWYRQDPGLGLRLIYFSYDVKMKEKGDIPEGYSVSREKKERFSLILESASTNQTSMYLCASYAGTPTQETQYFGPGTRLLVL.